The T cell receptor (beta chain) under discussion was sequenced for a study of regulatory T cells in long-lasting Graves disease. The germline V and J ends were trimmed by 3 bases and 7 bases, with 13 bases remaining between them. This CDR3 comprises 13 residues. The V gene's germline CDR1 is MGHRA and CDR2 YSYEKL. Overall study results and limits: Shared public clonotypes totalled 2,741 in persistent patients, compared with roughly 970 in new patients.

As for time point: newly diagnosed GD, antithyroid drugs for less than 3 months. The TCR library was made from RNA that had been extracted from PBMCs in TRIzol. The patient group derived from an endocrinology department in Xi'an, China. The sample holds a few counts of this clonotype. The antigen is undetermined. Building the TCR beta libraries relied on iRepertoire HTBI primers, and CDR3 regions underwent Arm-PCR. Authors' analysis steps: Identification of gene segments yielded 60 to 80 TRBV and roughly 15 TRBJ across samples. TCRdb redid the calling of the multiplex PCR reads with MiXCR, one entry per CDR3 protein. The V and J calls follow TCRdb's processing rather than the paper's. The sample lists more than 300,000 distinct CDR3 sequences; 10% to 15% were seen once. These data also featured in a second study, about T cells in Graves' hyperthyroidism and ophthalmopathy. That work contributes: Most thyroid clonotypes with frequency above 0.001 were detected in blood.

The TCR sequence derives from a woman younger than 30 with Graves disease. The material was peripheral blood mononuclear cells (PBMCs), obtained at new diagnosis, from a patient treated with antithyroid drugs. The V and J genes are TRBV4-1 and TRBJ2-7; no firm D call. For the CDR3, the DNA is TGCGCCAGCAGCCACACCTCCGAGGTGGAGCAGTACTTC. This sequence encodes CASSHTSEVEQYF.